The table lists the clone carrying this TCR beta chain with many counts. The antigen remains unidentified. The entry originates in a study of CD8 T cells in ankylosing spondylitis. General observations from the study: Significant enrichment of disease-linked clones was reportedly seen in matched ankylosing spondylitis synovial fluid. Ankylosing spondylitis blood appeared to be characterized by a TCR beta motif of 8 or 9 highly homologous variants. Earlier authors reported some of these motif variants in reactive arthritis synovial fluid and blood. Those disease-linked clones were CD8+; they were also relatively rare in peripheral blood.

The CDR3 has 15 residues. CDR1 is SGHRS, CDR2 YFSETQ, per germline. J gave up 3 bases and V 3 bases, and 5 bases lay outside the gene matches. Quantitative 5'-RACE with molecular barcodes produced the TCR beta libraries. TCRdb reprocessed the 5' RACE reads via MiXCR and lists one record per CDR3 protein. The sample carries about 510,000 distinct CDR3 sequences, about 5.2% recorded once. The chain combines TRBV5-1 with TRBJ1-4; TRBD1 aligns across 7 bases. The TCR was taken from a male donor with ankylosing spondylitis. Input material: blood, either unsorted or a sorted T cell fraction (not recorded which). The CDR3 is CASSSAGTANEKLFF. The CDR3 DNA is TGCGCCAGCAGCTCAGCCGGGACAGCTAATGAAAAACTGTTTTTT.